The 11 T cell receptor beta chains given below trace back to one sample, sequenced in a study of T cells in Graves' hyperthyroidism and ophthalmopathy. Authors of the study amplified TCR beta CDR3 regions from RNA transcripts. The HTBI primer set drove a first-round RT-PCR of the TCR CDR3. TCRdb independently ran MiXCR on the multiplex PCR reads; one entry per CDR3 protein. The repertoire has about 300,000 distinct CDR3 sequences, approximately 18% of them found once; the top ten carry less than 45%. Sequenced input: blood. Receptor source: a man aged 50 to 59 with Graves' ophthalmopathy.

The chain recombines TRBV5-1 with TRBJ2-5, with TRBD1 matching over 7 bases. Germline trimming cut 4 bases from V and 2 bases from J; bases unmatched to any gene: 11. CDR1 and CDR2 from the germline V gene are SGHRS and YFSETQ. CDR3 length: 16 amino acids. The CDR3 DNA follows: TGCGCCAGCAGCGGACAGGCACGCCAGCGGCAAGAGACCCAGTACTTC. Residues: CASSGQARQRQETQYF.

This clonotype was counted ten times or more. This chain uses TRBV2 with TRBJ2-4; D gene uncertain. This CDR3 contains 13 residues. V was pared by 6 bases and J by 2 bases, with 8 bases between. Germline CDR1 reads SNHLY; CDR2 reads FYNNEI. The CDR3 coding sequence is TGTGCCAGCAGACCGGGTACCAAAAACATTCAGTACTTC. Residues: CASRPGTKNIQYF.

This clonotype has ten or more counts. V usage is TRBV28 and J usage is TRBJ2-3, with 7 bases aligning to TRBD1. The CDR3 extends over 15 amino acids. The trim removed 3 bases at V and 2 bases at J, leaving 5 bases unmatched. In germline, CDR1 is MDHEN, CDR2 SYDVKM. The CDR3 sequence is CASSLSGQATDTQYF. DNA for the CDR3: TGTGCCAGCAGTTTGTCCGGACAGGCCACAGATACGCAGTATTTT. Filled out from reference TRBV28 and TRBJ2-3, the complete variable domain reads DVKVTQSSRYLVKRTGEKVFLECVQDMDHENMFWYRQDPGLGLRLIYFSYDVKMKEKGDIPEGYSVSREKKERFSLILESASTNQTSMYLCASSLSGQATDTQYFGPGTRLTVL.

In its sample, this clonotype was seen many times. V gene TRBV3-1 combines with J gene TRBJ2-5; 9 nucleotides line up with TRBD1. CDR1 is LGHDT and CDR2 is YNNKEL in the germline V gene (reference sequence). The trim removed 4 bases at V and 4 bases at J, leaving 7 bases unmatched. The CDR3 runs to 15 residues. The CDR3 sequence: CASSPSPGQGETQYF. CDR3 nucleotide sequence: TGTGCCAGCAGCCCCTCACCGGGACAGGGAGAGACCCAGTACTTC.

This clonotype was seen at least ten times. The rearrangement joins TRBV5-8 to TRBJ2-7; no reliable D call. Trimming pared 2 bases from V and 6 bases from J, leaving 6 bases between. The length of the CDR3 is 11 residues. Germline CDR1 and CDR2: SGHTS and YDEGEE. The chain's CDR3 is CASSFAREQYF. CDR3 DNA: TGTGCCAGCAGCTTTGCACGCGAGCAGTACTTC.

The chain joins TRBV6-2 or TRBV6-3 to TRBJ2-7; 12 bases align to TRBD2. Germline V gene sequence: CDR1 MNHEY, CDR2 SVGEGT. The CDR3 has 15 residues. V was clipped by 2 bases and J by 3 bases; unmatched bases: 2. CDR3 residues: CASSYPGLAGYEQYF. In DNA, the CDR3 is TGTGCCAGCAGTTACCCGGGACTAGCGGGCTACGAGCAGTACTTC.

This clonotype has ten or more counts. The chain links TRBV2 to TRBJ1-1; D remains unclear. The CDR3 is 16 residues long. Deletions cut 2 bases from V and 0 bases from J, with 13 bases between. CDR1 SNHLY and CDR2 FYNNEI come from the germline V gene. For the CDR3, the DNA is TGTGCCAGCAGTGAAAATAGGCCGCGGTTGAACACTGAAGCTTTCTTT. As protein: CASSENRPRLNTEAFF.

The table lists this clonotype with many counts. The chain employs TRBV20-1 and TRBJ1-1; 9 bases line up with TRBD1. In germline, CDR1 is DFQATT, CDR2 SNEGSKA (reference sequence). Trimming at V came to 1 base and at J to 3 bases, leaving 0 bases not matched to a gene. This CDR3 is 13 amino acids long. The CDR3 DNA is TGCAGTGCTAGAGGGACAGGGGACACTGAAGCTTTCTTT. Its protein is CSARGTGDTEAFF.

The rearrangement uses TRBV25-1 and TRBJ2-1; D remains ambiguous. Germline loops: CDR1 MGHDK, CDR2 SYGVNS. V was shortened by 0 bases and J by 5 bases, with 11 bases between the two germline ends. The CDR3 covers 15 residues. CDR3 protein: CASSEYYKVDNEQFF. Here the CDR3 DNA reads TGTGCCAGCAGTGAATATTACAAGGTGGACAATGAGCAGTTCTTC.

This clonotype occurred many times. V and J are TRBV11-2 and TRBJ2-3; 8 positions match TRBD2. This CDR3 region has 15 residues. The germline gives CDR1 SGHAT, CDR2 FQNNGV. Unmatched junction bases numbered 10, after V lost 6 bases and J lost 5 bases. The CDR3 region is CASRSVSGSGDTQYF. DNA of the CDR3: TGTGCCAGCAGATCTGTGAGCGGGAGTGGAGATACGCAGTATTTT.

Only a few counts were recorded for this clonotype. J is TRBJ2-3 and V is TRBV4-1; 11 nucleotides agree with TRBD2. The V segment lost 4 bases and the J segment 2 bases; nucleotides outside the gene matches: 5. Germline CDR1 reads MGHRA; CDR2 reads YSYEKL. CDR3 length: 16 amino acids. The CDR3 DNA follows: TGCGCCAGCAGCCCGGGGACTAGCGGAAACACAGATACGCAGTATTTT. Residues: CASSPGTSGNTDTQYF.